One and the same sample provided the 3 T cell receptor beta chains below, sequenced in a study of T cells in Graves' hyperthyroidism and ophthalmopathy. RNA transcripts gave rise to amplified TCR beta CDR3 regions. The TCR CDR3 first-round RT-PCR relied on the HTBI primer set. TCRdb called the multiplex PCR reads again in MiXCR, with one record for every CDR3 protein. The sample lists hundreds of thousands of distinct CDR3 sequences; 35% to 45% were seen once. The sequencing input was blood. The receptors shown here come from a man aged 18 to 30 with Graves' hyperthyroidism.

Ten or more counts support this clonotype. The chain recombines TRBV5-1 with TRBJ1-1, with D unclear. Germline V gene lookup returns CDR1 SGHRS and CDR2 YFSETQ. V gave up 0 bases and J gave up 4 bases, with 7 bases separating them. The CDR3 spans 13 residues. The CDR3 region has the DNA TGCGCCAGCAGCTTGGTGACAAGCACTGAAGCTTTCTTT. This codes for CASSLVTSTEAFF.

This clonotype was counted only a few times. DNA of the CDR3: TGTGCCAGCAGTTACGGCCGGGACGGAAGGAGTCGAGAGACCCAGTACTTC. Translated: CASSYGRDGRSRETQYF. This chain uses TRBV7-6 with TRBJ2-5; the D call may be TRBD1 or TRBD2 (5 bases each). V shed 6 bases and J shed 4 bases, with 24 bases lying between them. This CDR3 region has 17 residues. CDR1 is SGHVS and CDR2 is FNYEAQ in the germline V gene.

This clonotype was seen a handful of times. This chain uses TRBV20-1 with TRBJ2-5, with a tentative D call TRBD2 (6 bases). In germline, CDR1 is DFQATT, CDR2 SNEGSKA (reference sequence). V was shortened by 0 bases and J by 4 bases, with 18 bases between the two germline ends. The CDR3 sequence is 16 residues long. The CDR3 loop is CSARDSGASALETQYF. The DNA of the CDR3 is TGCAGTGCTAGAGATAGCGGAGCATCAGCCTTAGAGACCCAGTACTTC.